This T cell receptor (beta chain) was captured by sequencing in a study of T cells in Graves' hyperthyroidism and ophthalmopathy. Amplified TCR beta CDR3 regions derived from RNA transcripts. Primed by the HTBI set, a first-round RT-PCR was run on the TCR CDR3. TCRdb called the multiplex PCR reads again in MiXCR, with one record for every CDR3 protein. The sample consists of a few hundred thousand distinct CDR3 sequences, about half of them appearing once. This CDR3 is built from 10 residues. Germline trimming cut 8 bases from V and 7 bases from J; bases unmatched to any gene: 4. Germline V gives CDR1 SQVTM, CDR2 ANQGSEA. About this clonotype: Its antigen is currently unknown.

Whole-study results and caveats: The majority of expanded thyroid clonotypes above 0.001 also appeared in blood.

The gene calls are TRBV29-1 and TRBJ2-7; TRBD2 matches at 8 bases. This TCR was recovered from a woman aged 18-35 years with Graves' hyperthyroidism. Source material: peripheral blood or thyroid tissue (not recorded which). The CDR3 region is CSLSGREQYF. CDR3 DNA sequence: TGCAGCTTGAGCGGGAGAGAGCAGTACTTC.